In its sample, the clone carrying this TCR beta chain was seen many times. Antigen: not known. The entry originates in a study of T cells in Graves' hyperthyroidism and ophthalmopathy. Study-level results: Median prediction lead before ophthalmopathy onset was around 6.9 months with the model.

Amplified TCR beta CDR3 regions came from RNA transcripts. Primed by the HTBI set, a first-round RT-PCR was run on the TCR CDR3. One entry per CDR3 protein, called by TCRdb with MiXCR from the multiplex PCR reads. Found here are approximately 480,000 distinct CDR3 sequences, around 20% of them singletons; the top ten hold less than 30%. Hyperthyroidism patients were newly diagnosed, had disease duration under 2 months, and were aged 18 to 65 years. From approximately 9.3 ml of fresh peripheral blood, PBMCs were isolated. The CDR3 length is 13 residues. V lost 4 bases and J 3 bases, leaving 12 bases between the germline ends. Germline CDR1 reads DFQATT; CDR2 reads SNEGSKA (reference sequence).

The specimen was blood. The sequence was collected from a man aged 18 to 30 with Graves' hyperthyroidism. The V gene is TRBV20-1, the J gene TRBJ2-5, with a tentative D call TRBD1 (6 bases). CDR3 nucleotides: TGCAGTGCTATTTGGACAGCCGAAGAGACCCAGTACTTC. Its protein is CSAIWTAEETQYF.